These 25 T cell receptor beta chains were sequenced from one sample in a study of technical replicates of blood from a few donors. The table came from immunoSEQ multiplex PCR; TCRdb's copy has only in-frame clones and leaves some out. The repertoire has 91,000 or so clones, nearly 97% of them found once; the top ten carry more than 0.2%. The sequenced sample was T cells isolated from PBMCs. Every receptor here comes from a human donor in good health.

The chain uses TRBV25-1 and TRBJ2-7, with 10 bases that match TRBD2. This CDR3 has 13 residues. V lost 10 bases and J lost 2; bases outside the gene matches: 5. Germline CDR1 reads MGHDK; CDR2 reads SYGVNS. The chain's CDR3 is CATKAGGPYEQYF. The DNA of the CDR3 is TGTGCCACCAAAGCGGGGGGGCCCTACGAGCAGTACTTC.

With respect to this clone: Relative to the germline gene, one junction end is altered; a read error may explain this. The V and J genes are TRBV5-6 and TRBJ2-4; a weak D match, TRBD2 (5 bases). This CDR3 comprises 11 residues. Per the germline V gene, CDR1 is SGHDT and CDR2 is YYEEEE. CDR3 sequence (DNA): TGTGCCAGCAGCTTGACCGGGGTTAGCGACTTC. Translating it yields CASSLTGVSDF.

The chain combines TRBV5-1 with TRBJ1-1, with a weak D call TRBD1 (6 bases). With 0 bases removed from V and 8 bases from J, the gap between germline ends came to 8 bases. This CDR3 is 12 amino acids long. Germline CDR1 and CDR2: SGHRS and YFSETQ. The CDR3 bases are TGCGCCAGCAGCTTGGGTCAGGGGGAAGCTTTCTTT. Its translation: CASSLGQGEAFF.

V and J are TRBV30 and TRBJ2-5; D gene ambiguous. The CDR3 covers 13 residues. Trimming stripped 1 base from V and 3 bases from J, with 9 bases between. Germline CDR1 is GTSNPN and CDR2 is SVGIG (reference sequence). The CDR3 spells CAWSGSSKETQYF. The CDR3 DNA reads TGTGCCTGGAGTGGCTCTAGTAAAGAGACCCAGTACTTC.

The chain has TRBV5-1 and TRBJ2-1; 8 bases are shared with TRBD1. The trim removed 5 bases at V and 7 bases at J, leaving 11 bases unmatched. Germline V lookup: CDR1 SGHRS, CDR2 YFSETQ. The CDR3 contains 15 residues. This CDR3 reads CASRLGTGPTNEQFF. The CDR3 region has the DNA TGCGCCAGCAGGTTAGGGACAGGCCCCACAAATGAGCAGTTCTTC.

The V call is TRBV5-1, the J call TRBJ2-7, with a weak D call TRBD1 (9 bases). The CDR3 is made up of 15 amino acids. The germline CDR1 and CDR2 sequences are SGHRS and YFSETQ. The V end lost 3 bases, the J end lost 3 bases, and 16 bases lay between the germline ends. In nucleotides, the CDR3 is TGCGCCAGCAGCTCAGGACAGGGGACTAGCTACGAGCAGTACTTC. Its translation is CASSSGQGTSYEQYF.

This clone was counted once. The V call is TRBV10-3, the J call TRBJ2-7, with 7 nucleotides matching TRBD1. The CDR3 runs to 13 residues. CDR1 is ENHRY and CDR2 is SYGVKD in the germline V gene. V was pared by 6 bases and J by 5 bases, with 7 bases of the junction left unmatched. CDR3 in DNA: TGTGCCATCAGATTTAGACAGGGTAACGAGCAGTACTTC. Its translation: CAIRFRQGNEQYF.

This rearrangement joins TRBV9 to TRBJ2-7; D remains unclear. Trimming took off 3 bases at V and 2 bases at J, with 18 bases between the two ends. The CDR3 has 16 residues. CDR1 and CDR2 (germline): SGDLS, YYNGEE. The CDR3 nucleotides are TGTGCCAGCAGCGCTGACTCGATGATGACGACCTACGAGCAGTACTTC. Encoded protein: CASSADSMMTTYEQYF.

This rearrangement joins TRBV7-9 to TRBJ2-1; perhaps TRBD1 as D (6 bases). The CDR3 consists of 14 residues. Trimming pared 8 bases from V and 6 bases from J, leaving 17 bases between. The germline V gene encodes CDR1 SEHNR and CDR2 FQNEAQ (reference sequence). The CDR3 DNA reads as TGTGCCAGCTATCAGGGGAGAGGTAGCAATGAGCAGTTCTTC. This gives the protein CASYQGRGSNEQFF.

The rearrangement uses TRBV5-1 and TRBJ1-3; unclear D gene. Trimming stripped 4 bases from V and 0 bases from J, with 11 bases between. The CDR3 totals 15 residues. Germline CDR1 SGHRS, CDR2 YFSETQ. CDR3 sequence reads: CASSIERSSGNTIYF. Here the CDR3 DNA reads TGCGCCAGCAGCATAGAACGGAGCTCTGGAAACACCATATATTTT.

The chain links TRBV6-1 to TRBJ1-1; no reliable D call. Trimming removed 6 bases from V and 4 bases from J, with 15 bases in between. Germline assignment: CDR1 MNHNS and CDR2 SASEGT. CDR3 length equals 14 residues. The CDR3: CASRPDEEGTEAFF. The CDR3 DNA follows: TGTGCCAGCAGACCCGACGAGGAAGGCACTGAAGCTTTCTTT.

The genes are TRBV19 and TRBJ1-6; D remains unclear. The CDR3 runs to 14 residues. Germline V CDR1 and CDR2: LNHDA, SQIVND (reference sequence). With 6 bases removed from V and 1 base from J, the gap between germline ends came to 7 bases. The CDR3 bases are TGTGCCAGTAGCTATTGGTCCTATAATTCACCCCTCCACTTT. It specifies CASSYWSYNSPLHF. The whole variable domain, filled in from reference TRBV19 and TRBJ1-6, reads DGGITQSPKYLFRKEGQNVTLSCEQNLNHDAMYWYRQDPGQGLRLIYYSQIVNDFQKGDIAEGYSVSREKKESFPLTVTSAQKNPTAFYLCASSYWSYNSPLHFGNGTRLTVT.

This chain links TRBV9 with TRBJ1-2; a possible D gene is TRBD1 (6 bases). The CDR3 contains 14 residues. The germline V gene has CDR1 SGDLS and CDR2 YYNGEE. V was cut by 2 bases and J by 4 bases, with 12 bases left in between. Written as DNA, the CDR3 is TGTGCCAGCAGCGTGCTAGGGGGTAGCTATGGCTACACCTTC. Translating gives CASSVLGGSYGYTF.

This rearrangement joins TRBV7-2 to TRBJ2-1, with TRBD2 identical over 9 bases. Unmatched junction bases numbered 9, after V lost 5 bases and J lost 13 bases. The germline V gene encodes CDR1 SGHTA and CDR2 FQGNSA. The CDR3 runs to 13 residues. The CDR3 DNA sequence: TGTGCCAGCAGCCTGGGGCGGGGGGGCCCACAGTTCTTC. The encoded protein is CASSLGRGGPQFF.

The chain links TRBV5-1 to TRBJ1-3; 9 nucleotides agree with TRBD1. V shed 1 base, J shed 3 bases, and the junction held 2 bases outside the gene matches. Looked up from germline, CDR1 is SGHRS and CDR2 is YFSETQ. The CDR3 is 15 residues long. CDR3 sequence reads: CASSLTGGFGNTIYF. The CDR3 DNA follows: TGCGCCAGCAGCTTGACAGGGGGCTTTGGAAACACCATATATTTT. Combining the CDR3 with reference TRBV5-1 and TRBJ1-3 gives the whole variable domain KAGVTQTPRYLIKTRGQQVTLSCSPISGHRSVSWYQQTPGQGLQFLFEYFSETQRNKGNFPGRFSGRQFSNSRSEMNVSTLELGDSALYLCASSLTGGFGNTIYFGEGSWLTVV.

This clone appeared a single time. The chain links TRBV5-1 to TRBJ2-1; 9 positions match TRBD2. Germline V gives CDR1 SGHRS, CDR2 YFSETQ. The junction had 6 bases not matched to a gene; V was cut back by 2 bases and J by 9 bases. This CDR3 comprises 14 residues. The CDR3 region is CASSFSGSKVEQFF. The CDR3 DNA reads TGCGCCAGCAGCTTTAGCGGGAGTAAAGTTGAGCAGTTCTTC.

The CDR3 DNA follows: TGTGCCAGCAGTTCCCCTAGCGGGAGGGCCGTCGGTGAGCAGTTCTTC. As protein: CASSSPSGRAVGEQFF. V and J are TRBV6-6 and TRBJ2-1; TRBD2 aligns across 12 bases. The CDR3 has 16 residues. Trimming at V came to 4 bases and at J to 9 bases, leaving 10 bases not matched to a gene. Germline CDR1 and CDR2: MNHNY and SVGAGI (reference sequence).

The gene calls are TRBV21-1 and TRBJ2-5; the table's D call, TRBD1, was not checked against the DNA. TRBV21-1 is a recognized pseudogene. There are 15 residues in the CDR3. Here the CDR3 DNA reads TGTGCCAGCAGCATAAAGGCAGGTGCCCAAGAGACCCAGTACTTC. Translating it yields CASSIKAGAQETQYF.

The rearrangement links TRBV7-2 to TRBJ1-2; 7 bases map to TRBD1. The V gene end was trimmed by 3 bases and the J gene end by 4 bases; junction bases not matched to a gene: 5. There are 14 residues in the CDR3. From germline, CDR1 is SGHTA and CDR2 FQGNSA. The CDR3 loop reads CASSFEQGFYGYTF. CDR3 nucleotides: TGTGCCAGCAGCTTTGAACAGGGGTTCTATGGCTACACCTTC.

This chain joins TRBV10-1 and TRBJ1-2; TRBD1 matches at 7 bases. V shed 0 bases and J 4 bases; nucleotides not matched to a gene: 5. The CDR3 has 15 residues. The germline CDR1 and CDR2 sequences are WNHNN and SYGVQD (reference sequence). CDR3 in DNA: TGCGCCAGCAGTGAGTCTGAGGGGGCTGGCTATGGCTACACCTTC. It encodes CASSESEGAGYGYTF.

CDR3 region: CASSWGGAGTDTQYF. CDR3 DNA sequence: TGCGCCAGCAGTTGGGGGGGGGCCGGCACAGATACGCAGTATTTT. The chain couples TRBV5-1 to TRBJ2-3, with TRBD2 as a possible D gene (7 bases). CDR1 is SGHRS and CDR2 is YFSETQ in the germline V gene. The V and J ends lost 5 bases and 1 base respectively, with 14 bases between them. The length of the CDR3 is 15 residues.

The chain uses TRBV28 and TRBJ1-5; weak D call: TRBD1 (5 bases). CDR1 and CDR2 from the germline V gene are MDHEN and SYDVKM. V lost 5 bases to trimming and J lost 1 base, with 12 bases between them. The CDR3 has 15 amino acids. The CDR3 region has the DNA TGTGCCAGCAGTGTCCAGGGTAGCAGCAATCAGCCCCAGCATTTT. Translation gives CASSVQGSSNQPQHF.

The CDR3 bases are TGTGCCAGCAGCCCCGGTGGACAGATCTGGACCACCATATATTTT. Translated, it gives CASSPGGQIWTTIYF. V is TRBV7-3 and J is TRBJ1-3; a weak D match, TRBD1 (6 bases). The CDR3 loop spans 15 amino acids. Trimming cost V 5 bases and J 9 bases, with 20 bases left between them. Germline V gene data show CDR1 as SGHTA and CDR2 as FQGTGA. Full variable domain (remainder filled in from reference TRBV7-3 and TRBJ1-3): GAGVSQTPSNKVTEKGKYVELRCDPISGHTALYWYRQSLGQGPEFLIYFQGTGAADDSGLPNDRFFAVRPEGSVSTLKIQRTERGDSAVYLCASSPGGQIWTTIYFGEGSWLTVV.

The chain is built from TRBV27 and TRBJ2-7; 11 nucleotides agree with TRBD1. V lost 4 bases and J lost 2; bases outside the gene matches: 4. Germline-derived CDR1 and CDR2 are MNHEY and SMNVEV (reference sequence). The CDR3 totals 15 residues. CDR3 coding DNA: TGTGCCAGCAGTTCCGGGACAGGGGGACCCTACGAGCAGTACTTC. Its translation: CASSSGTGGPYEQYF.

The chain joins TRBV5-1 to TRBJ2-7; D call uncertain. Trimming took off 2 bases at V and 4 bases at J, with 13 bases between the two ends. This CDR3 comprises 14 residues. Germline CDR1 SGHRS, CDR2 YFSETQ. DNA for the CDR3: TGCGCCAGCAGCTTAGAAACATTTTTATACGAGCAGTACTTC. Encoded protein: CASSLETFLYEQYF. The full variable domain, in which reference TRBV5-1 and TRBJ2-7 provide the parts outside the CDR3, is KAGVTQTPRYLIKTRGQQVTLSCSPISGHRSVSWYQQTPGQGLQFLFEYFSETQRNKGNFPGRFSGRQFSNSRSEMNVSTLELGDSALYLCASSLETFLYEQYFGPGTRLTVT.